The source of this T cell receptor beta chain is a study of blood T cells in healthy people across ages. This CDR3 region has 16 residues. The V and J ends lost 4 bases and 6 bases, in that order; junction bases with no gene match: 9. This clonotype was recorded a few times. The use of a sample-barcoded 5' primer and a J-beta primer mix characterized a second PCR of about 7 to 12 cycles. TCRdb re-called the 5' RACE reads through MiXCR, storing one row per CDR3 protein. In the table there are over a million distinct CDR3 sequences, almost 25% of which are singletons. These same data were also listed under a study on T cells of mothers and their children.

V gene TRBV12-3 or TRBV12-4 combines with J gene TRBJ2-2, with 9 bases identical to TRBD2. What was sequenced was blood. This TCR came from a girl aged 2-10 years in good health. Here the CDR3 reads CASSYLAGIGAGELFF. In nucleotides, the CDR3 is TGTGCCAGCAGTTATCTAGCGGGGATCGGGGCCGGGGAGCTGTTTTTT.